Here is one T cell receptor (beta chain) with its context. The entry originates in a study of blood T cell repertoires in COVID-19. Germline CDR1 is SGHTA and CDR2 is FQGNSA. The CDR3 extends over 16 amino acids. Unmatched junction bases numbered 7, after V lost 5 bases and J lost 2 bases. Sequenced by immunoSEQ multiplex PCR; TCRdb stores in-frame clones only, minus some. The repertoire holds 200,000 to 250,000 clones, with 82% as singletons. The chain has TRBV7-2 and TRBJ1-2; 11 bases map to TRBD1. The sample comprised peripheral blood. The source of this sequence is a woman in her 70s with COVID-19, enrolled during active disease. The CDR3 loop is CASSARDRGANYGYTF. CDR3 DNA: TGTGCCAGCAGCGCAAGGGACAGGGGGGCCAACTATGGCTACACCTTC.